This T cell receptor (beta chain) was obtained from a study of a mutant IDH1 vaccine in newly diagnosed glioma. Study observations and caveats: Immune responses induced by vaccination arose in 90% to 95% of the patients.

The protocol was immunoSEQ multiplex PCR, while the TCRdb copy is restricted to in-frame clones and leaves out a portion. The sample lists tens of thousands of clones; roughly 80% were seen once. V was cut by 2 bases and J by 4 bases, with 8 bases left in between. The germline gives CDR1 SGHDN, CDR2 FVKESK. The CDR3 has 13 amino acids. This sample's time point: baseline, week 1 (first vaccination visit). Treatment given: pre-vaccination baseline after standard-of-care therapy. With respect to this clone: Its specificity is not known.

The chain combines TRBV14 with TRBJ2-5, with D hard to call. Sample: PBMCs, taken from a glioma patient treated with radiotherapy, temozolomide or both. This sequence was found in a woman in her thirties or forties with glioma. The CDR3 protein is CASSQNLRETQYF. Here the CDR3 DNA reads TGTGCCAGCAGCCAAAACTTAAGAGAGACCCAGTACTTC.